This TCR beta chain was identified in a study of blood T cell repertoires in COVID-19. Study as a whole: Samples came from the United States, Italy and Spain, spanning acute and convalescent COVID-19. T cells, B-cell-depleted T cells, or PBMCs provided the cDNA or gDNA that served as material.

In the authors' workflow: Quantification of nucleated cells was approximated via reference gene primer amplification. Clones were sequenced by immunoSEQ multiplex PCR, and TCRdb holds only the in-frame ones, with some missing. D and trimming were read from the DNA, whereas the V and J calls and clone size are those reported in that table. The sample records more than 300,000 clones, more than 75% being singletons. Germline values: CDR1 SGHRS, CDR2 YFSETQ. The V end was cut by 6 bases, the J end by 8 bases, with 17 bases between. This CDR3 has 13 residues. The sequencing input was peripheral blood. The chain is built from TRBV5-1 and TRBJ1-1; D not certain. This receptor was obtained from a woman aged 45-65 years with acute or convalescent COVID-19. CDR3 sequence: CASNSLRESEAFF. In DNA form, the CDR3 reads TGCGCCAGCAACTCCCTTCGGGAATCGGAAGCTTTCTTT.